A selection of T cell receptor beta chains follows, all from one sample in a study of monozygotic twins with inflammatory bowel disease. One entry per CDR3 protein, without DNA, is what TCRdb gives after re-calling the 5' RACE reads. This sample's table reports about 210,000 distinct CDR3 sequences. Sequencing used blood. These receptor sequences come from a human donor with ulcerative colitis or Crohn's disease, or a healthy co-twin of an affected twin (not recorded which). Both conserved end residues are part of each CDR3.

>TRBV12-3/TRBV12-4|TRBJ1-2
CASSFAGSYGYTF
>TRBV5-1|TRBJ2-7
CASSYYSGTDYEQYF
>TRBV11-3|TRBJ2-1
CASSLEVTGGYNEQFF
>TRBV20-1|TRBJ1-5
CSAREHVGQPQHF
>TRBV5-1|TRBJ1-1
CASRGVGRGNTEAFF
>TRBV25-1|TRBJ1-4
CASRQGAIEKLFF
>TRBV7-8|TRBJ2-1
CASSLVLGSYNEQFF
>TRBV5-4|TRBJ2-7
CASSPGAAYEQYF
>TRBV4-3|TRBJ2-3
CASSQGRARGDTQYF
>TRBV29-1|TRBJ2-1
CSSRGSLDGNEQFF
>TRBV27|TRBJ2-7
CASSPQGPLDEQYF
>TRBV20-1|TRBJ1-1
CSARDGLKSTEAFF
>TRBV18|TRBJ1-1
CASSGANTEAFF
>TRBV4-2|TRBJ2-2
CASSLVAGGSTGELFF
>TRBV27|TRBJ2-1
CASSPHTHEQFF
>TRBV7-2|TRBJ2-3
CASSLEVSGTQYF
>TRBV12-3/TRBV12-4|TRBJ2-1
CASSLTVGQVYNEQFF
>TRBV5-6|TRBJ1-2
CASSLGQGKNGYTF
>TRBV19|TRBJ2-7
CASSIGRGYEQYF
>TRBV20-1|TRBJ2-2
CSARDRTSGRRGGELFF
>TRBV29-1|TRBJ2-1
CSVEGKPRDANEQFF
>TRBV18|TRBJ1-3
CASSPTGQGGNTIYF
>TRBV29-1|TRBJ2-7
CSVSGTGLYEQYF
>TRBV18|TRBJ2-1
CASSPLMGLYNEQFF
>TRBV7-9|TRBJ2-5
CASSLRGSANQETQYF
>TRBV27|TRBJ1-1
CASAPWAGVGEAFF
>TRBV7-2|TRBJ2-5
CASSLGPGQGQETQYF
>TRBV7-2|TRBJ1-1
CASSSTSYWGTEAFF
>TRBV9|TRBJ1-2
CASSVGQDGYGYTF
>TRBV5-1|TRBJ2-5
CASSPPIQGLGLQETQYF
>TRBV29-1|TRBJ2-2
CSVVDETSGIRDTGELFF
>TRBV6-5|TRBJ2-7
CASSLPGLAGGSSYEQYF
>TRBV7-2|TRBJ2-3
CASSSQLAGVPGDTQYF
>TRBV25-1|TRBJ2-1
CASSEVLGLDEQFF
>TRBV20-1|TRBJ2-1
CSARDACIDNEQFF
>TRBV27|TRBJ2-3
CASSPTGLGVDTQYF
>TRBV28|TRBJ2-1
CASRRGSSYNEQFF
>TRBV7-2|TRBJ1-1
CASSFDRDHEAFF
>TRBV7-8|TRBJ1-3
CASSLADRVYGNTIYF
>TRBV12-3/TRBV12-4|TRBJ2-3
CASSSTSRGTDTQYF
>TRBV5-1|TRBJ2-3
CASSSIGGQGDTQYF
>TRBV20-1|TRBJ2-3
CSATRGVTTDTQYF
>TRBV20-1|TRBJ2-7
CSAVDRYYEQYF
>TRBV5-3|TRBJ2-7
CARSTPPKRIAYEQYF
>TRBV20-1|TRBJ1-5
CSAAVGTGGNQPQHF
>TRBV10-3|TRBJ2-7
CAISEGPYEQYF
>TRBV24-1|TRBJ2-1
CATSDFGEQFF
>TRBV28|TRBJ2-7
CASLSGGANSYEQYF
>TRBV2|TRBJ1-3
CASRGLGGNTIYF
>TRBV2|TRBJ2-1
CASRTGSYNEQFF
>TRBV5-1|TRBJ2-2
CASSEGLNRVGTGELFF
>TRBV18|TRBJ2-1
CASSQDGNEQFF